The rows below give T cell receptor beta chains drawn from one sample of a study of blood T cell repertoires in COVID-19. This table comes from immunoSEQ multiplex PCR, and its TCRdb copy is limited to in-frame clones, with some not included. The table records roughly 190,000 clones, 70% to 90% of them present only once. Sample: peripheral blood. These receptor sequences come from a middle-aged woman who had recovered from COVID-19. The CDR3 runs from the conserved cysteine through the conserved F or W. The D gene is left open where the match is weak. For some rows the clone size is stated as once, few or many, or as a class when expanded; others skip it.

abundance	v_gene	d_gene	j_gene	CDR3aa	CDR3nt
NA	TRBV11-2	TRBD2	TRBJ2-5	CASSLVAGGPVETQYF	TGTGCCAGCAGCTTAGTGGCGGGAGGGCCTGTAGAGACCCAGTACTTC
NA	TRBV7-2	NA	TRBJ2-7	CASSLTVNYEQYF	TGTGCCAGCAGCTTAACAGTGAACTACGAGCAGTACTTC
NA	TRBV28	TRBD1	TRBJ1-1	CASSSSPGQGSGTEAFF	TGTGCCAGCAGTTCCTCCCCGGGACAGGGTTCGGGCACTGAAGCTTTCTTT
NA	TRBV19	NA	TRBJ1-2	CASSISGIPNYGYTF	TGTGCCAGTAGTATCTCAGGGATTCCTAACTATGGCTACACCTTC
NA	TRBV18	TRBD1	TRBJ2-7	CASSLTGQAYEQYF	TGTGCCAGCTCACTGACTGGACAGGCCTACGAGCAGTACTTC
NA	TRBV30	NA	TRBJ1-1	CAWRGQYTEAFF	TGTGCCTGGAGAGGACAGTACACTGAAGCTTTCTTT
few	TRBV12-3/TRBV12-4	NA	TRBJ1-1	CASSLGTNTEAFF	TGTGCCAGCAGTCTCGGGACAAACACTGAAGCTTTCTTT
NA	TRBV2	NA	TRBJ2-7	CASSDRGSSYEQYF	TGTGCCAGCAGTGATAGGGGGAGCTCCTACGAGCAGTACTTC
NA	TRBV12-5	TRBD2	TRBJ2-1	CASGFPGLAGRDEQFF	TGTGCTAGTGGTTTCCCCGGACTAGCGGGGCGGGATGAGCAGTTCTTC
NA	TRBV4-1	NA	TRBJ1-4	CASSQADTEKLFF	TGCGCCAGCAGCCAAGCCGACACGGAAAAACTGTTTTTT
NA	TRBV2	TRBD1	TRBJ2-3	CASRRTGENTDTQYF	TGTGCCAGCCGACGGACAGGGGAGAACACAGATACGCAGTATTTT
NA	TRBV28	NA	TRBJ2-5	CASSFLDRSQETQYF	TGTGCCAGCAGTTTCCTCGACAGGTCCCAAGAGACCCAGTACTTC
few	TRBV28	TRBD1	TRBJ2-4	CASSPTGVGIQYF	TGTGCCAGCAGTCCAACAGGGGTGGGCATTCAGTACTTC
NA	TRBV5-1	TRBD2	TRBJ2-1	CASSLEASGSFVNEQFF	TGCGCCAGCAGCTTGGAGGCTAGCGGGAGTTTCGTCAATGAGCAGTTCTTC
NA	TRBV5-6	NA	TRBJ2-1	CASSVVLVGDNEQFF	TGTGCCAGCAGCGTGGTATTAGTCGGGGACAATGAGCAGTTCTTC
few	TRBV7-9	NA	TRBJ2-3	CASSLGGPVSTDTQYF	TGTGCCAGCAGCTTAGGGGGGCCAGTTAGCACAGATACGCAGTATTTT
NA	TRBV28	NA	TRBJ1-2	CASSPGGGYGYTF	TGTGCCAGCAGTCCCGGGGGGGGCTATGGCTACACCTTC
NA	TRBV28	TRBD2	TRBJ2-3	CASSLVRGSNPDTQYF	TGTGCCAGCAGTTTAGTGCGCGGGAGCAACCCAGATACGCAGTATTTT
NA	TRBV28	NA	TRBJ1-1	CASSLNDGTSTEAFF	TGTGCCAGCAGTTTAAACGATGGGACAAGCACTGAAGCTTTCTTT
few	TRBV5-5	TRBD2	TRBJ2-7	CASSLGLAGGLSYEQYF	TGTGCCAGCAGCCTCGGACTAGCGGGAGGACTCTCCTACGAGCAGTACTTC
NA	TRBV10-2	NA	TRBJ2-2	CASSESRSPTTGELFF	TGCGCCAGCAGTGAGTCGCGGAGCCCGACCACCGGGGAGCTGTTTTTT
NA	TRBV2	TRBD2	TRBJ2-1	CASSEGGLAGYNEQFF	TGTGCCAGCAGTGAAGGGGGACTAGCGGGCTACAATGAGCAGTTCTTC
once	TRBV5-4	TRBD2	TRBJ2-2	CASSLGGAGGNTGELFF	TGTGCCAGCAGCTTAGGGGGAGCGGGAGGTAACACCGGGGAGCTGTTTTTT
NA	TRBV18	TRBD1	TRBJ2-1	CASSPPTGQSYYNEQFF	TGTGCCAGCTCACCACCGACGGGACAGTCCTACTACAATGAGCAGTTCTTC
NA	TRBV19	TRBD1	TRBJ1-1	CASTTHRDRNTEAFF	TGTGCCAGTACCACTCACCGGGACAGGAACACTGAAGCTTTCTTT
few	TRBV7-2	TRBD1	TRBJ1-5	CASSTRTGGRQPQHF	TGTGCCAGCAGCACCCGGACAGGGGGCCGTCAGCCCCAGCATTTT
NA	TRBV28	TRBD1	TRBJ1-4	CASRGTVRNEKLFF	TGTGCCAGCAGAGGGACAGTACGAAATGAAAAACTGTTTTTT
NA	TRBV7-9	NA	TRBJ2-1	CASSLGQARNEQFF	TGTGCCAGCAGCTTAGGCCAGGCCCGCAATGAGCAGTTCTTC
NA	TRBV6-5	TRBD2	TRBJ2-1	CASSSWEGRNEQFF	TGTGCCAGCAGTTCCTGGGAGGGTAGGAATGAGCAGTTCTTC
NA	TRBV28	TRBD2	TRBJ2-3	CASTPGLAGGRVVDTQYF	TGTGCCAGCACCCCGGGACTAGCGGGAGGGCGGGTCGTAGATACGCAGTATTTT
NA	TRBV29-1	TRBD1	TRBJ2-7	CSVEDRGEQYF	TGCAGCGTTGAGGACAGGGGCGAGCAGTACTTC
once	TRBV7-9	TRBD2	TRBJ2-1	CASSLLGLAGAHNEQFF	TGTGCCAGCAGCCTCCTGGGACTAGCGGGAGCCCACAATGAGCAGTTCTTC
NA	TRBV10-3	NA	TRBJ2-2	CAISEGARTNTGELFF	TGTGCCATCAGTGAGGGTGCCAGGACGAACACCGGGGAGCTGTTTTTT
NA	TRBV5-1	NA	TRBJ1-1	CASSLGVAEWKLNTEAFF	TGCGCCAGCAGCTTGGGAGTGGCGGAGTGGAAACTGAACACTGAAGCTTTCTTT
once	TRBV2	TRBD2	TRBJ2-7	CASSEIPGLAGTYEQYF	TGTGCCAGCAGTGAAATCCCGGGACTAGCGGGAACCTACGAGCAGTACTTC
NA	TRBV7-6	TRBD2	TRBJ2-7	CASSHLGGEDYEQYF	TGTGCCAGCAGCCATCTCGGGGGGGAGGACTACGAGCAGTACTTC
NA	TRBV9	NA	TRBJ2-5	CASSEGGEVQETQYF	TGTGCCAGCAGCGAAGGGGGGGAGGTCCAAGAGACCCAGTACTTC
NA	TRBV7-8	NA	TRBJ2-1	CASSPRDFYNEQFF	TGTGCCAGCAGCCCCCGGGACTTCTACAATGAGCAGTTCTTC
once	TRBV5-1	TRBD1	TRBJ1-1	CASSLLGTENTEAFF	TGCGCCAGCAGCTTGTTGGGGACAGAGAACACTGAAGCTTTCTTT
NA	TRBV7-9	TRBD1	TRBJ1-1	CASSLPDRGFTEAFF	TGTGCCAGCAGCTTACCCGACAGGGGGTTCACTGAAGCTTTCTTT
NA	TRBV7-7	TRBD1	TRBJ1-4	CASSSDRAEKLFF	TGTGCCAGCAGCTCGGACAGGGCTGAAAAACTGTTTTTT
NA	TRBV6-5	TRBD1	TRBJ2-1	CASKGQGINNEQFF	TGTGCCAGTAAAGGACAGGGGATTAACAATGAGCAGTTCTTC
NA	TRBV19	TRBD1	TRBJ1-2	CASSIRDRVRGYTF	TGTGCCAGTAGTATCCGGGACAGGGTTCGTGGCTACACCTTC
NA	TRBV4-2	NA	TRBJ2-3	CASSQSSTPQTQYF	TGTGCCAGCAGCCAGTCTAGTACTCCACAAACGCAGTATTTT
NA	TRBV20-1	NA	TRBJ1-2	CSAQALWGYTF	TGCAGTGCCCAAGCCCTTTGGGGCTACACCTTC
NA	TRBV6-1	NA	TRBJ1-5	CASSEGRTAPFNQPQHF	TGTGCCAGCAGTGAAGGCAGGACAGCCCCTTTCAATCAGCCCCAGCATTTT
NA	TRBV28	TRBD1	TRBJ2-5	CASSPTTGQETQYF	TGTGCCAGCAGCCCCACGACAGGGCAGGAGACCCAGTACTTC
once	TRBV7-2	NA	TRBJ1-1	CASSLSGTEAFF	TGTGCCAGCAGCTTAAGCGGGACTGAAGCTTTCTTT
NA	TRBV28	TRBD1	TRBJ2-7	CASSPGGGYEQYF	TGTGCCAGCAGTCCAGGGGGCGGTTACGAGCAGTACTTC
NA	TRBV5-1	TRBD2	TRBJ2-3	CASSSGGLAGNTDTQYF	TGCGCCAGCAGCTCCGGGGGACTAGCGGGAAACACAGATACGCAGTATTTT
NA	TRBV19	TRBD2	TRBJ2-7	CASSMRTSATYEQYF	TGTGCCAGTAGTATGCGGACTAGCGCCACCTACGAGCAGTACTTC
once	TRBV28	NA	TRBJ2-7	CASSPLAQVRLKITYEQYF	TGTGCCAGCAGTCCCCTAGCCCAGGTCAGACTAAAGATCACCTACGAGCAGTACTTC
NA	TRBV30	NA	TRBJ2-1	CACIRGSYNEQFF	TGTGCCTGTATCAGGGGCTCCTACAATGAGCAGTTCTTC
few	TRBV18	TRBD1	TRBJ2-1	CASSPPLGQGYNEQFF	TGTGCCAGCTCACCACCGCTGGGACAGGGCTACAATGAGCAGTTCTTC
NA	TRBV7-9	TRBD1	TRBJ1-2	CASSLRDRPYGYTF	TGTGCCAGCAGCCTCCGGGACAGACCGTATGGCTACACCTTC
NA	TRBV6-5	NA	TRBJ2-1	CASSYSGAYEQFF	TGTGCCAGCAGTTACTCGGGGGCGTATGAGCAGTTCTTC
NA	TRBV30	TRBD2	TRBJ2-2	CAWKAGLAGTGELFF	TGTGCCTGGAAAGCGGGACTAGCGGGAACCGGGGAGCTGTTTTTT